This passage covers 26 T cell receptor beta chains from one sample sequenced in a study of blood T cell repertoires in COVID-19. Measured with immunoSEQ multiplex PCR; TCRdb has only the in-frame clones, and not every one. The data contain around 89,000 clones, roughly 87% of them singletons. Specimen: peripheral blood. These receptors all come from a man aged 45-65 years with acute or convalescent COVID-19.

The chain combines TRBV6-5 with TRBJ2-7; 7 bases are a match to TRBD1. Trimming cost V 3 bases and J 3 bases; bases outside gene matches: 8. Germline V gives CDR1 MNHEY, CDR2 SVGAGI. The CDR3 covers 15 residues. The CDR3 here is CASSYTTGVGYEQYV. CDR3 coding DNA: TGTGCCAGCAGTTATACTACAGGGGTGGGCTACGAGCAGTACGTC.

The V call is TRBV3-1 (or the pseudogene TRBV3-2), the J call TRBJ1-4, with a possible D match to TRBD1 (6 bases). This CDR3 has 16 residues. The germline V gene has CDR1 LGHDT and CDR2 YNNKEL (reference sequence). The ends were cut back, 0 bases at V and 5 bases at J, with 13 bases in the middle. This chain's CDR3 is CASSQDGQMGNEKLFF. In nucleotides, the CDR3 is TGTGCCAGCAGCCAAGATGGACAGATGGGGAATGAAAAACTGTTTTTT.

The chain links TRBV6-2 or TRBV6-3 to TRBJ2-1; 7 positions match TRBD1. V gave up 6 bases and J gave up 6 bases; unmatched junction bases: 5. CDR1 is MNHEY, CDR2 SVGEGT, per germline. The CDR3 is 13 residues long. CDR3 nucleotide sequence: TGTGCCAGCAGCCGAACAGGGGTCAATGAGCAGTTCTTC. Amino acids: CASSRTGVNEQFF.

A single count supports this clone. The V gene is TRBV4-1, the J gene TRBJ1-5, with D perhaps TRBD1 (5 bases). CDR3 length equals 18 residues. Germline values: CDR1 MGHRA, CDR2 YSYEKL. V lost 1 base, J lost 3 bases, and 19 bases lay in between. The CDR3 nucleotides are TGCGCCAGCAGCCAAGGTTATAACAAGGGCAGGGTCAATCAGCCCCAGCATTTT. The encoded protein is CASSQGYNKGRVNQPQHF.

The chain links TRBV5-1 to TRBJ1-1; possibly TRBD1 for D (5 bases). There are 16 residues in the CDR3. Looked up from germline, CDR1 is SGHRS and CDR2 is YFSETQ. V lost 0 bases and J lost 1, with 13 bases in between. DNA of the CDR3: TGCGCCAGCAGCTTGGAGGCGAGGACACAGAACACTGAAGCTTTCTTT. As protein: CASSLEARTQNTEAFF.

V and J are TRBV27 and TRBJ1-6; 8 bases map to TRBD1. From germline, CDR1 is MNHEY and CDR2 SMNVEV (reference sequence). Unmatched junction bases numbered 5, after V lost 6 bases and J lost 7 bases. There are 14 residues in the CDR3. The CDR3: CASSQGARNSPLHF. CDR3 DNA sequence: TGTGCCAGCAGCCAGGGGGCCAGGAATTCACCCCTCCACTTT.

This clone is a singleton in its sample. The chain couples TRBV5-1 to TRBJ1-2; 9 bases are a match to TRBD1. This CDR3 has 14 residues. Germline lookup yields CDR1 SGHRS and CDR2 YFSETQ. The junction had 1 base not matched to a gene; V was cut back by 2 bases and J by 2 bases. The CDR3 protein is CASSFGQGNYGYTF. DNA of the CDR3: TGCGCCAGCAGCTTCGGACAGGGGAACTATGGCTACACCTTC. Filled out from reference TRBV5-1 and TRBJ1-2, the complete variable domain reads KAGVTQTPRYLIKTRGQQVTLSCSPISGHRSVSWYQQTPGQGLQFLFEYFSETQRNKGNFPGRFSGRQFSNSRSEMNVSTLELGDSALYLCASSFGQGNYGYTFGSGTRLTVV.

The V and J genes are TRBV4-1 and TRBJ2-5; D unclear. Trimming removed 0 bases from V and 7 bases from J, with 6 bases in between. Per the germline V gene, CDR1 is MGHRA and CDR2 is YSYEKL. The length of the CDR3 is 12 residues. Written as DNA, the CDR3 is TGCGCCAGCAGCCAAGATTCAGGGACCCAGTACTTC. Translated: CASSQDSGTQYF.

This chain uses TRBV12-3 or TRBV12-4 with TRBJ1-2; D is unresolved. V was trimmed by 3 bases and J by 6 bases, leaving 8 bases between them. CDR3 length: 12 residues. This CDR3 is CASSFWQNGYTF. For the CDR3, the DNA is TGTGCCAGCAGTTTCTGGCAGAATGGCTACACCTTC.

The chain is built from TRBV18 and TRBJ2-7; D gene unclear. The CDR3 is made up of 11 amino acids. Deletions cut 4 bases from V and 7 bases from J, with 8 bases between. The germline V gene has CDR1 KGHSH and CDR2 LQKENI. CDR3 region: CASSLSEEQYF. In DNA form, the CDR3 reads TGTGCCAGCTCACTGTCGGAGGAGCAGTACTTC.

This clone was detected only once. CDR3 in amino acids: CASSRDRDYTDTQYF. The CDR3 DNA sequence: TGTGCCAGCAGTCGGGACAGGGACTACACAGATACGCAGTATTTT. The chain has TRBV28 and TRBJ2-3; TRBD1 matches 9 bases. V was pared by 5 bases and J by 2 bases, with 5 bases of the junction left unmatched. Germline values: CDR1 MDHEN, CDR2 SYDVKM. The CDR3 runs to 15 residues.

This clone has just a few counts. The rearrangement uses TRBV18 and TRBJ2-1; 12 bases agree with TRBD2. CDR1 and CDR2 (germline): KGHSH, LQKENI. J was trimmed by 5 bases and V by 3 bases; bases with no gene match: 5. The CDR3 length is 16 residues. The chain's CDR3 is CASSPLAGGKNNEQFF. The CDR3 DNA reads TGTGCCAGCTCACCCCTAGCGGGGGGGAAAAACAATGAGCAGTTCTTC.

The DNA of the CDR3 is TGTGCCAGCAGCGCCGGACAAGATCAGCCCCAGCATTTT. It yields the protein CASSAGQDQPQHF. This chain uses TRBV5-4 with TRBJ1-5; D is possibly TRBD1 (5 bases). The ends were cut back, 4 bases at V and 5 bases at J, with 10 bases in the middle. Germline CDR1 SGHNT, CDR2 YYREEE (reference sequence). The CDR3 is made up of 13 amino acids.

V and J are TRBV6-6 and TRBJ1-6, with D unclear. Trimming removed 6 bases at V and 5 bases at J, with 11 bases between. The CDR3 totals 14 residues. Per the germline V gene, CDR1 is MNHNY and CDR2 is SVGAGI (reference sequence). The DNA for the CDR3 is TGTGCCAGCAGGACGGGAGGGAATAATTCACCCCTCCACTTT. Translation: CASRTGGNNSPLHF.

This clone was observed once. The chain is built from TRBV9 and TRBJ2-7; D perhaps matches TRBD2 (6 bases). Trimming shortened V by 4 bases and J by 6 bases, and 20 bases separated the two germline ends. There are 15 residues in the CDR3. Germline V gene lookup returns CDR1 SGDLS and CDR2 YYNGEE. The CDR3 DNA reads TGTGCCAGCAGCAGGCGGGACTCCCCTCCGGGCGAGCAGTACTTC. This encodes CASSRRDSPPGEQYF.

The rearrangement joins TRBV30 to TRBJ1-5, with unresolved D. This CDR3 has 13 residues. Germline-derived CDR1 and CDR2 are GTSNPN and SVGIG (reference sequence). CDR3 coding DNA: TGTGCTGTAGGAGGTTTGTCTAATCAGCCCCAGCATTTT. It is translated as CAVGGLSNQPQHF. Based on the CDR3 plus reference TRBV30 and TRBJ1-5, the full variable domain is SQTIHQWPATLVQPVGSPLSLECTVEGTSNPNLYWYRQAAGRGLQLLFYSVGIGQISSEVPQNLSASRPQDRQFILSSKKLLLSDSGFYLCAVGGLSNQPQHFGDGTRLSIL.

The rearrangement joins TRBV4-1 to TRBJ1-2, with 9 positions matching TRBD1. The germline V gene has CDR1 MGHRA and CDR2 YSYEKL. The CDR3 totals 17 residues. The V segment lost 0 bases and the J segment 11 bases; nucleotides outside the gene matches: 16. CDR3 in DNA: TGCGCCAGCAGCCAAGATCTTAGGACAGGGGATTTTGCCGGGTACACCTTC. Translating it yields CASSQDLRTGDFAGYTF.

The chain has TRBV9 and TRBJ1-3; D unclear. V lost 0 bases and J lost 2, with 12 bases in between. Per the germline V gene, CDR1 is SGDLS and CDR2 is YYNGEE. This CDR3 comprises 16 residues. The CDR3 DNA sequence: TGTGCCAGCAGCGTAGCTACGGGTTGGGCTGGAAACACCATATATTTT. It codes for CASSVATGWAGNTIYF.

This chain links TRBV2 with TRBJ1-1, with D unclear. Between the trimmed V and J ends, which lost 8 bases and 4 bases, there was a span of 11 bases. The CDR3 runs 12 residues. The germline gives CDR1 SNHLY, CDR2 FYNNEI. The CDR3 sequence is CASSPGFTEAFF. The CDR3 region has the DNA TGTGCCAGCTCCCCGGGATTCACTGAAGCTTTCTTT.

This sequence joins TRBV4-1 and TRBJ2-7, with 9 bases that match TRBD1. V dropped 0 bases and J dropped 4; count of bases not matched to a gene: 7. Germline loops: CDR1 MGHRA, CDR2 YSYEKL. The CDR3 consists of 16 residues. The CDR3 region has the DNA TGCGCCAGCAGCCAAGATACGGGACAGGGACTATACGAGCAGTACTTC. Its protein product is CASSQDTGQGLYEQYF.

This clone has just a few counts. J is TRBJ2-4 and V is TRBV5-1; 11 bases are a match to TRBD1. Germline V gives CDR1 SGHRS, CDR2 YFSETQ. Losses at the gene ends were 3 bases for V and 12 bases for J; bases not matched to a gene: 11. The CDR3 is made up of 15 amino acids. CDR3 loop: CASSSGQGAFPGQYF. The CDR3 nucleotides are TGCGCCAGCAGCTCAGGACAGGGGGCCTTTCCCGGTCAGTACTTC.

This sequence joins TRBV19 and TRBJ1-6; 7 bases align to TRBD1. Germline CDR1 is LNHDA and CDR2 is SQIVND (reference sequence). The CDR3 extends over 15 amino acids. V trimming: 5 bases; J trimming: 5 bases; junction bases outside the gene matches: 6. The CDR3: CASSLTGPDNSPLHF. CDR3 nucleotide sequence: TGTGCCAGTAGTCTGACAGGGCCGGATAATTCACCCCTCCACTTT.

The V call is TRBV6-2 or TRBV6-3, the J call TRBJ2-3, with TRBD2 matching 8 bases. CDR3 length: 17 residues. The junction had 12 bases not matched to a gene; V was cut back by 1 base and J by 6 bases. Germline assignment: CDR1 MNHEY and CDR2 SVGEGT. CDR3: CASSYYPGLGSSDTQYF. The CDR3 region has the DNA TGTGCCAGCAGTTACTACCCGGGACTAGGGTCATCGGATACGCAGTATTTT.

The J gene is TRBJ1-1, the V gene TRBV13; no definite D call. V was trimmed by 5 bases and J by 4 bases, leaving 11 bases between them. The CDR3 consists of 13 residues. Germline values: CDR1 PRHDT, CDR2 FYEKMQ (reference sequence). CDR3 residues: CASSLGGGTEAFF. DNA for the CDR3: TGTGCCAGCAGCCTGGGAGGTGGCACTGAAGCTTTCTTT.

V is TRBV11-2 and J is TRBJ1-4; 9 positions match TRBD1. J gave up 8 bases and V 4 bases, and 2 bases lay outside the gene matches. CDR1 and CDR2 (germline): SGHAT, FQNNGV. This CDR3 region has 13 residues. The CDR3 sequence is CASSYGQGEKLFF. CDR3 nucleotide sequence: TGTGCCAGCAGCTACGGACAGGGGGAAAAACTGTTTTTT.

This sequence joins TRBV7-2 and TRBJ1-1, with TRBD1 matching 10 bases. The length of the CDR3 is 17 residues. V gave up 0 bases and J gave up 5 bases; unmatched junction bases: 9. Per germline, CDR1 SGHTA and CDR2 FQGNSA. In DNA, the CDR3 is TGTGCCAGCAGCTTAGCCCAGACAGGGGGCGTTGGGACTGAAGCTTTCTTT. Its translation is CASSLAQTGGVGTEAFF.